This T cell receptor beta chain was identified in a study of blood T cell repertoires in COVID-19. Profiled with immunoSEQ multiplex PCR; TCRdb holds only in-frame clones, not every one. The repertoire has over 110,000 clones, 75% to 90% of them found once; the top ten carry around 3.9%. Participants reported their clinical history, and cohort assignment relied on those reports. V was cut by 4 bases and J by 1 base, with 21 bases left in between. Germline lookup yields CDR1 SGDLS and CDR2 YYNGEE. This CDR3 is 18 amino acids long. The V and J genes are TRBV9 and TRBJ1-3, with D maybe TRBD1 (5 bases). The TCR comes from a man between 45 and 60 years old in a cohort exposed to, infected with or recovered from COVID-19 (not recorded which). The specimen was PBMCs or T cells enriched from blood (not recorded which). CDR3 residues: CASSTVSGTLTSGNTIYF. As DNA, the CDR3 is TGTGCCAGCAGCACCGTTAGCGGGACCCTAACGTCTGGAAACACCATATATTTT.